This TCR beta chain was observed in a study of blood T cell repertoires in COVID-19. The wider study: Sites across the United States, Italy and Spain contributed samples from acute and convalescent COVID-19. The cDNA or gDNA used as material had been derived from T cells, B-cell-depleted T cells, or PBMCs.

Under the authors' procedure: Amplified reference gene primers provided the basis for estimating nucleated cell counts. Repertoires were generated with immunoSEQ multiplex PCR, while TCRdb's copy carries only in-frame clones and drops some. The DNA was the basis for D and trimming; V, J and clone size are from that table. This sample yields 210,000 or so clones, of which roughly 84% are seen a single time; around 5.9% belongs to the top ten. This sequence originates from a woman between 35 and 50 years old who had recovered from COVID-19. Source material: peripheral blood.

In DNA, the CDR3 is TGTGCCAGCAGTCATCGACAGGAACCGATAAACTATGGCTACACCTTC. Amino acid sequence: CASSHRQEPINYGYTF. The V and J genes are TRBV6-2 or TRBV6-3 and TRBJ1-2; tentative D call: TRBD1 (6 bases). V was cut by 5 bases and J by 2 bases, with 18 bases left in between. The germline gives CDR1 MNHEY, CDR2 SVGEGT. This CDR3 spans 16 amino acids.